These 21 T cell receptor beta chains came from one sample sequenced in a study of T cells in Graves' hyperthyroidism and ophthalmopathy. Authors of the study amplified TCR beta CDR3 regions from RNA transcripts. First-round RT-PCR targeting the TCR CDR3 was performed with the HTBI primer set. TCRdb re-called the multiplex PCR reads with MiXCR, one entry per CDR3 protein. Of fewer than 400,000 distinct CDR3 sequences listed, roughly 13% are singletons. Sequencing used blood. Receptors originate from a man aged 45 to 65 with Graves' ophthalmopathy.

The table lists this clonotype with many counts. The gene calls are TRBV2 and TRBJ2-1; 10 nucleotides match TRBD2. V trimming: 4 bases; J trimming: 3 bases; junction bases outside the gene matches: 6. The germline V gene encodes CDR1 SNHLY and CDR2 FYNNEI. There are 16 residues in the CDR3. This chain's CDR3 is CASSATGLAFYNEQFF. The DNA for the CDR3 is TGTGCCAGCAGTGCCACGGGACTAGCGTTCTACAATGAGCAGTTCTTC. Combining the CDR3 with reference TRBV2 and TRBJ2-1 gives the whole variable domain EPEVTQTPSHQVTQMGQEVILRCVPISNHLYFYWYRQILGQKVEFLVSFYNNEISEKSEIFDDQFSVERPDGSNFTLKIRSTKLEDSAMYFCASSATGLAFYNEQFFGPGTRLTVL.

This clonotype has at least ten counts. The chain combines TRBV20-1 with TRBJ2-3, with D tentatively TRBD2 (6 bases). Trimming stripped 6 bases from V and 6 bases from J, with 22 bases between. This CDR3 comprises 15 residues. The germline CDR1 and CDR2 sequences are DFQATT and SNEGSKA (reference sequence). CDR3 in amino acids: CSAKRDSALDDTQYF. The CDR3 coding sequence is TGCAGTGCCAAGAGGGACTCCGCCCTTGACGATACGCAGTATTTT.

The chain is built from TRBV6-1 and TRBJ1-4; D gene ambiguous. The CDR3 totals 13 residues. V lost 9 bases, J lost 0 bases, and 8 bases lay in between. The V gene's germline CDR1 is MNHNS and CDR2 SASEGT. The CDR3 is CARASATNEKLFF. The CDR3 nucleotides read TGTGCCAGGGCTTCTGCAACTAATGAAAAACTGTTTTTT.

The chain links TRBV7-9 to TRBJ2-7, with 8 positions matching TRBD1. J was trimmed by 5 bases and V by 5 bases; bases with no gene match: 5. This CDR3 has 13 amino acids. Germline-derived CDR1 and CDR2 are SEHNR and FQNEAQ (reference sequence). In DNA, the CDR3 is TGTGCCAGCAGCCTCAGGGGGCGCGACGAGCAGTACTTC. Its protein is CASSLRGRDEQYF.

This chain connects TRBV29-1 to TRBJ1-1, with 8 bases lining up with TRBD1. With V trimmed by 2 bases and J by 1 base, 6 bases remained unmatched. This CDR3 comprises 15 residues. CDR1 is SQVTM, CDR2 ANQGSEA, per germline. The CDR3 reads CSVESGGGRNTEAFF. CDR3 DNA: TGCAGCGTTGAATCAGGGGGCGGAAGGAACACTGAAGCTTTCTTT.

There are a few counts of this clonotype. The genes are TRBV12-3 or TRBV12-4 and TRBJ2-1, with 11 bases that match TRBD2. V lost 4 bases, J lost 12 bases, and 8 bases stayed unmatched. This CDR3 comprises 14 residues. The CDR3 loop is CASSSGLAGNSQFF. As DNA, the CDR3 is TGTGCCAGCAGTTCCGGACTAGCGGGCAACTCGCAGTTCTTC.

This clonotype has a count of ten or more. This chain joins TRBV12-3 or TRBV12-4 and TRBJ2-1; 8 bases line up with TRBD1. The V gene end was trimmed by 5 bases and the J gene end by 7 bases; junction bases not matched to a gene: 10. The CDR3 loop spans 15 amino acids. Here the CDR3 reads CASSSTSGGGNEQFF. CDR3 sequence (DNA): TGTGCCAGCAGTAGTACCTCAGGGGGCGGGAATGAGCAGTTCTTC.

This clonotype was detected only a few times. This chain connects TRBV5-1 to TRBJ1-1, with D unresolved. The CDR3 totals 15 residues. V was shortened by 0 bases and J by 0 bases, with 9 bases between the two germline ends. CDR1 SGHRS and CDR2 YFSETQ come from the germline V gene. CDR3 nucleotide sequence: TGCGCCAGCAGCTTGGACAGTTCCATGAACACTGAAGCTTTCTTT. It specifies CASSLDSSMNTEAFF.

This clonotype was counted many times. This chain links TRBV7-3 with TRBJ2-3, with 8 bases identical to TRBD2. Germline assignment: CDR1 SGHTA and CDR2 FQGTGA. The V gene end was trimmed by 5 bases and the J gene end by 1 base; junction bases not matched to a gene: 8. This CDR3 has 16 amino acids. CDR3 sequence: CASSPSPAGGTDTQYF. In DNA, the CDR3 is TGTGCCAGCAGCCCCAGTCCAGCGGGAGGCACAGATACGCAGTATTTT.

The chain combines TRBV5-1 with TRBJ1-6; D is unclear. The CDR3 covers 13 residues. V was trimmed by 0 bases and J by 10 bases, leaving 8 bases between them. The germline V gene encodes CDR1 SGHRS and CDR2 YFSETQ. CDR3 coding DNA: TGCGCCAGCAGCTTGGTACTGGACTCACCCCTCCACTTT. Its protein is CASSLVLDSPLHF.

This clonotype was seen at least ten times. This CDR3 reads CAWSPGGTTNEKLFF. The DNA for the CDR3 is TGTGCCTGGAGTCCGGGGGGAACAACTAATGAAAAACTGTTTTTT. This chain joins TRBV30 and TRBJ1-4; D is perhaps TRBD1 (5 bases). Germline loops: CDR1 GTSNPN, CDR2 SVGIG (reference sequence). Trimming left V 2 bases short and J 0 bases short, with 10 bases between. This CDR3 contains 15 residues.

Ten or more counts support this clonotype. V is TRBV30 and J is TRBJ1-2; TRBD1 matches 8 bases. CDR1 is GTSNPN, CDR2 SVGIG, per germline (reference sequence). V lost 2 bases to trimming and J lost 5 bases; unmatched junction nucleotides: 7. This CDR3 is built from 14 residues. The CDR3 region has the DNA TGTGCCTGGAGTTCAGGGGGCGTGCAATATGGCTACACCTTC. Translated, it gives CAWSSGGVQYGYTF.

This clonotype was seen at least ten times. V usage is TRBV15 and J usage is TRBJ2-5; D call uncertain. Germline-derived CDR1 and CDR2 are LNHNV and YYDKDF (reference sequence). V gave up 1 base and J gave up 2 bases, with 5 bases separating them. There are 13 residues in the CDR3. The CDR3 sequence is CATSRVGQETQYF. DNA of the CDR3: TGTGCCACCAGCAGAGTTGGACAAGAGACCCAGTACTTC.

This clonotype came up a few times. V usage is TRBV13 and J usage is TRBJ2-7; no definite D call. V gave up 4 bases and J gave up 2 bases, with 15 bases separating them. From germline, CDR1 is PRHDT and CDR2 FYEKMQ (reference sequence). The CDR3 spans 15 residues. The chain's CDR3 is CASSSYGRTPYEQYF. DNA of the CDR3: TGTGCCAGCAGCTCCTACGGACGGACGCCCTACGAGCAGTACTTC.

The chain links TRBV5-5 to TRBJ2-7; D is unclear. The CDR3 spans 16 residues. Trimming removed 4 bases from V and 0 bases from J, with 17 bases in between. CDR1 is SGHKS and CDR2 is YYEKEE in the germline V gene (reference sequence). CDR3 sequence reads: CASSHGGVQSSYEQYF. The CDR3 DNA reads TGTGCCAGCAGCCACGGTGGAGTCCAAAGCTCCTACGAGCAGTACTTC.

About this clonotype: This may be a read error, as it is one base from a much larger clone. The rearrangement links TRBV20-1 to TRBJ1-1, with D unresolved. CDR1 is DFQATT, CDR2 SNEGSKA, per germline (reference sequence). Trimming shortened V by 8 bases and J by 3 bases, and 19 bases separated the two germline ends. The CDR3 spans 14 residues. The CDR3 region is CSSPSPLRDTEAFF. CDR3 nucleotide sequence: TGCAGTTCCCCGTCCCCGCTGAGGGACACTGAAGCTTTCTTT.

This clonotype showed up just a few times. This sequence joins TRBV12-3 or TRBV12-4 and TRBJ2-5, with a possible D match to TRBD1 (6 bases). The CDR3 length is 14 residues. The V end was cut by 3 bases, the J end by 9 bases, with 17 bases between. As DNA, the CDR3 is TGTGCCAGCAGTTTGTCAGCCACAGGGAGCGCCCAGTACTTC. This sequence encodes CASSLSATGSAQYF.

This clonotype has at least ten counts. This sequence joins TRBV29-1 and TRBJ2-7; the D is unclear. Germline V CDR1 and CDR2: SQVTM, ANQGSEA. The CDR3 extends over 13 amino acids. Trimming cost V 5 bases and J 0 bases, with 11 bases left between them. The CDR3 DNA follows: TGCAGCGTTAGGACGGATAGCTCCTACGAGCAGTACTTC. Translated, it gives CSVRTDSSYEQYF.

This clonotype has a count of ten or more. The CDR3 bases are TGTGCCAGCAGTCTCGGGGTAGCGGGGGGGAGGTCCTACGAGCAGTACTTC. This gives the protein CASSLGVAGGRSYEQYF. This rearrangement joins TRBV28 to TRBJ2-7; 11 bases are shared with TRBD2. CDR1 and CDR2 from the germline V gene are MDHEN and SYDVKM. The CDR3 is 17 amino acids. V gave up 5 bases and J gave up 1 base; unmatched junction bases: 10.

There are many counts of this clonotype. The rearrangement links TRBV5-1 to TRBJ2-1; D is undetermined. This CDR3 region has 13 residues. Looked up from germline, CDR1 is SGHRS and CDR2 is YFSETQ. The germline V and J ends were trimmed by 6 bases and 1 base, with 8 bases remaining between them. The CDR3 here is CASTLFSYNEQFF. The CDR3 region has the DNA TGCGCCAGCACTCTATTTTCCTACAATGAGCAGTTCTTC. The variable domain in full, with the rest retrieved from reference TRBV5-1 and TRBJ2-1, is KAGVTQTPRYLIKTRGQQVTLSCSPISGHRSVSWYQQTPGQGLQFLFEYFSETQRNKGNFPGRFSGRQFSNSRSEMNVSTLELGDSALYLCASTLFSYNEQFFGPGTRLTVL.

In DNA, the CDR3 is TGTGCCAGCAGCCTACCGGGACTAGCGGGAGTTAAGCGGGAGACCCAGTACTTC. It codes for CASSLPGLAGVKRETQYF. V usage is TRBV11-2 and J usage is TRBJ2-5; 14 bases align to TRBD2. Germline-derived CDR1 and CDR2 are SGHAT and FQNNGV. V dropped 5 bases and J dropped 5; count of bases not matched to a gene: 13. CDR3 length equals 18 residues. The full variable domain, its missing parts supplied by reference TRBV11-2 and TRBJ2-5, is EAGVAQSPRYKIIEKRQSVAFWCNPISGHATLYWYQQILGQGPKLLIQFQNNGVVDDSQLPKDRFSAERLKGVDSTLKIQPAKLEDSAVYLCASSLPGLAGVKRETQYFGPGTRLLVL.